These 21 T cell receptor beta chains originate from one sample sequenced in a study of cytomegalovirus exposure and HLA in healthy donors. The study ran its PCR with 60 Vbeta and 13 Jbeta primers. The repertoire was sequenced with immunoSEQ multiplex PCR; TCRdb's copy has only in-frame clones and lacks some. The sample yields some 130,000 clones, around 77% seen once. Sequencing was done on a sample of PBMCs. These receptors all come from a man aged 25 to 40 in good health and CMV-seronegative.

The V call is TRBV16, the J call TRBJ1-3, with 7 positions matching TRBD1. The length of the CDR3 is 15 residues. V shed 0 bases, J shed 2 bases, and the junction held 1 base outside the gene matches. Germline CDR1 is KGHSY and CDR2 is FQNENV. CDR3 nucleotide sequence: TGTGCCAGCAGCCAATCCGACAGGGCTGGAAACACCATATATTTT. Protein sequence: CASSQSDRAGNTIYF.

The chain has TRBV9 and TRBJ1-1; 7 bases align to TRBD1. V gave up 4 bases and J gave up 0 bases; unmatched junction bases: 3. CDR1 and CDR2 (germline): SGDLS, YYNGEE. This CDR3 spans 14 amino acids. Here the CDR3 DNA reads TGTGCCAGCAGCCAAGGGGGCCTGAACACTGAAGCTTTCTTT. Its translation: CASSQGGLNTEAFF.

V is TRBV18 and J is TRBJ1-3; 7 positions match TRBD1. Germline V gene sequence: CDR1 KGHSH, CDR2 LQKENI. The CDR3 consists of 15 residues. Trimming took 1 base from V and 0 from J; bases not matched to a gene: 0. The CDR3 bases are TGTGCCAGCTCACCACGGACAGGCTCTGGAAACACCATATATTTT. It is translated as CASSPRTGSGNTIYF.

The rearrangement joins TRBV27 to TRBJ2-1, with TRBD2 as a possible D gene (7 bases). Trimming pared 3 bases from V and 3 bases from J, leaving 33 bases between. Germline V gene lookup returns CDR1 MNHEY and CDR2 SMNVEV (reference sequence). The length of the CDR3 is 22 residues. Here the CDR3 DNA reads TGTGCCAGCAGTTTTCCGTCGGGAACGGGGCAGGGGAGGGTTCGGGACTACAATGAGCAGTTCTTC. Protein: CASSFPSGTGQGRVRDYNEQFF.

V usage is TRBV27 and J usage is TRBJ1-1; D might be TRBD1 (6 bases). Trimming stripped 10 bases from V and 3 bases from J, with 15 bases between. This CDR3 contains 13 residues. Germline CDR1 reads MNHEY; CDR2 reads SMNVEV (reference sequence). CDR3 in amino acids: CANPEGDHTEAFF. The DNA for the CDR3 is TGTGCCAACCCCGAGGGGGACCACACTGAAGCTTTCTTT.

The chain is built from TRBV4-2 and TRBJ2-2; perhaps TRBD2 as D (5 bases). Germline CDR1 LGHNA, CDR2 YNFKEQ. The V gene lost 1 base and the J gene lost 7 bases, with 7 bases spanning the gap. This CDR3 contains 13 residues. CDR3 sequence: CASSQGTFGELFF. DNA of the CDR3: TGTGCCAGCAGCCAAGGGACTTTCGGGGAGCTGTTTTTT.

Concerning this clone itself: The same CDR3 arises from other DNA sequences in this sample as well. The chain couples TRBV5-4 to TRBJ2-4, with a possible D match to TRBD2 (6 bases). Germline V gene sequence: CDR1 SGHNT, CDR2 YYREEE (reference sequence). This CDR3 contains 13 residues. V dropped 3 bases and J dropped 14 bases, with 18 bases sitting between them. The CDR3 protein is CASSSGGARVKYF. The CDR3, as DNA: TGTGCCAGCAGCTCCGGGGGTGCCAGAGTGAAGTACTTC.

The CDR3 sequence: CATSRDRGTGVNGYTF. The CDR3 DNA follows: TGTGCCACCAGCAGAGATCGGGGGACAGGGGTAAATGGCTACACCTTC. This rearrangement joins TRBV15 to TRBJ1-2; 10 bases map to TRBD1. The CDR3 runs to 16 residues. J lost 6 bases, V lost 0 bases, and 7 bases had no gene match. Germline-derived CDR1 and CDR2 are LNHNV and YYDKDF (reference sequence). The full variable domain, rest sourced from reference TRBV15 and TRBJ1-2, is DAMVIQNPRYQVTQFGKPVTLSCSQTLNHNVMYWYQQKSSQAPKLLFHYYDKDFNNEADTPDNFQSRRPNTSFCFLDIRSPGLGDTAMYLCATSRDRGTGVNGYTFGSGTRLTVV.

This clone appeared a few times. The chain carries TRBV19 and TRBJ2-2; D possibly corresponds to TRBD1 (6 bases). Trimming removed 6 bases at V and 6 bases at J, with 17 bases between. Germline V gene lookup returns CDR1 LNHDA and CDR2 SQIVND (reference sequence). CDR3 length equals 15 residues. CDR3 nucleotide sequence: TGTGCCAGTAGCAATCCACAGGGTTGGCCCGGGGAGCTGTTTTTT. This translates into CASSNPQGWPGELFF.

The rearrangement links TRBV9 to TRBJ1-2, with TRBD1 as a possible D gene (5 bases). Trimming shortened V by 3 bases and J by 2 bases, and 17 bases separated the two germline ends. The CDR3 totals 16 residues. Germline V lookup: CDR1 SGDLS, CDR2 YYNGEE. CDR3 nucleotides: TGTGCCAGCAGCGCCCACCCGTTTGGGGCAAACTATGGCTACACCTTC. This translates into CASSAHPFGANYGYTF.

The V call is TRBV5-1, the J call TRBJ2-3; D is possibly TRBD2 (5 bases). Trimming left V 4 bases short and J 2 bases short, with 23 bases between. CDR3 length equals 18 residues. Per germline, CDR1 SGHRS and CDR2 YFSETQ. The CDR3 coding sequence is TGCGCCAGCAGCCTCCCTGGCGGTAGCGAAGTGTTCACAGATACGCAGTATTTT. It yields the protein CASSLPGGSEVFTDTQYF.

V usage is TRBV5-4 and J usage is TRBJ2-4, with 7 bases lining up with TRBD2. There are 13 residues in the CDR3. V lost 5 bases, J lost 5 bases, and 4 bases stayed unmatched. Germline assignment: CDR1 SGHNT and CDR2 YYREEE (reference sequence). CDR3 nucleotide sequence: TGTGCCAGCAGAGAGCGGGACCAAAACATTCAGTACTTC. The encoded protein is CASRERDQNIQYF. The complete variable domain, with remaining parts taken from reference TRBV5-4 and TRBJ2-4, reads ETGVTQSPTHLIKTRGQQVTLRCSSQSGHNTVSWYQQALGQGPQFIFQYYREEENGRGNFPPRFSGLQFPNYSSELNVNALELDDSALYLCASRERDQNIQYFGAGTRLSVL.

The chain carries TRBV7-9 and TRBJ2-7; 11 nucleotides agree with TRBD2. Germline CDR1 is SEHNR and CDR2 is FQNEAQ (reference sequence). The CDR3 length is 15 residues. V gave up 1 base and J gave up 7 bases; unmatched junction bases: 6. In DNA form, the CDR3 reads TGTGCCAGCAGCTTAGGGGCTAGCGGGGGGTGGGAGCAGTACTTC. Residues: CASSLGASGGWEQYF.

This clone showed up just a few times. The chain couples TRBV23-1 to TRBJ2-7; D is perhaps TRBD2 (5 bases). TRBV23-1 is an open reading frame whose function is uncertain. Trimming removed 0 bases at V and 4 bases at J, with 16 bases between. The CDR3 is 16 amino acids. The CDR3 DNA reads TGCGCCAGCAGTCAATCTGAGCCGTGCCGGGGATACGAGCAGTACTTC. Translating gives CASSQSEPCRGYEQYF.

The chain employs TRBV4-2 and TRBJ2-5; the match to TRBD2 covers 12 bases. J was trimmed by 5 bases and V by 1 base; bases with no gene match: 8. Germline CDR1 reads LGHNA; CDR2 reads YNFKEQ. The CDR3 spans 17 residues. In DNA, the CDR3 is TGTGCCAGCAGCCAAGCCACAGGACTAGCGGGAATCGAGACCCAGTACTTC. This codes for CASSQATGLAGIETQYF.

The count of this clone is one. The rearrangement uses TRBV7-9 and TRBJ1-3; D gene uncertain. Germline CDR1 and CDR2: SEHNR and FQNEAQ (reference sequence). V shed 4 bases and J shed 1 base, with 8 bases lying between them. This CDR3 is built from 14 residues. This CDR3 reads CASSSLESGNTIYF. The CDR3, as DNA: TGTGCCAGCAGCTCGTTAGAGTCTGGAAACACCATATATTTT.

The chain is built from TRBV18 and TRBJ2-5; the match to TRBD2 covers 9 bases. There are 16 residues in the CDR3. Germline trimming cut 0 bases from V and 5 bases from J; bases unmatched to any gene: 7. The germline CDR1 and CDR2 sequences are KGHSH and LQKENI. The CDR3 here is CASSPPQLAGRETQYF. The CDR3 nucleotides are TGTGCCAGCTCACCACCTCAACTAGCGGGCCGGGAGACCCAGTACTTC. The entire variable domain, with the rest obtained from reference TRBV18 and TRBJ2-5, is as follows: NAGVMQNPRHLVRRRGQEARLRCSPMKGHSHVYWYRQLPEEGLKFMVYLQKENIIDESGMPKERFSAEFPKEGPSILRIQQVVRGDSAAYFCASSPPQLAGRETQYFGPGTRLLVL.

The chain links TRBV9 to TRBJ2-1, with 12 nucleotides matching TRBD2. Per germline, CDR1 SGDLS and CDR2 YYNGEE. The J segment lost 10 bases and the V segment lost 4 bases, leaving 9 bases of the junction unmatched. The CDR3 length is 15 residues. The CDR3, as DNA: TGTGCCAGCAGCCCCCTCCTAGCGGGAGGGCGGGAGCAGTTCTTC. Its translation: CASSPLLAGGREQFF.

The chain recombines TRBV1 with TRBJ1-5; TRBD1 reflects the table's D call only, with no check against the DNA. TRBV1 is assigned pseudogene status. The CDR3 spans 18 residues. In nucleotides, the CDR3 is TGCACCAGCTACTCGGGGGACAGGGAAAAACATAGCAATCAGCCCCAGCATTTT. Residues: CTSYSGDREKHSNQPQHF.

V is TRBV14 and J is TRBJ2-3; weak D call: TRBD2 (5 bases). Looked up from germline, CDR1 is SGHDN and CDR2 is FVKESK. The V end lost 2 bases, the J end lost 1 base, and 13 bases lay between the germline ends. The CDR3 consists of 16 residues. CDR3: CASSQSQLGGTDTQYF. The CDR3 DNA follows: TGTGCCAGCAGCCAAAGTCAATTGGGAGGCACAGATACGCAGTATTTT.

The rearrangement links TRBV2 to TRBJ2-1, with 8 bases identical to TRBD2. The CDR3 extends over 15 amino acids. V was pared by 1 base and J by 4 bases, with 3 bases of the junction left unmatched. Germline V gene sequence: CDR1 SNHLY, CDR2 FYNNEI. This CDR3 reads CASSEVLAGYNEQFF. CDR3 DNA sequence: TGTGCCAGCAGTGAAGTGTTAGCGGGATACAATGAGCAGTTCTTC.